This TCR beta chain is drawn from a study of T cell repertoires in cytomegalovirus infection. Across the whole study: CMV infection together with matching HLA type was indicated by public TCR beta signatures.

The CDR3 covers 14 residues. V was cut by 6 bases and J by 6 bases, with 15 bases left in between. Germline CDR1 reads LNHDA; CDR2 reads SQIVND (reference sequence). General study findings and limits: HLA-C-restricted TCR beta clonotypes specific for CMV led the ex vivo response. Cumulative frequency of public TCR beta families picked out carriers of CMV plus the relevant HLA.

One entry per CDR3 protein, called by TCRdb with MiXCR from the reads. This table has under 600,000 distinct CDR3 sequences, more than 15% appearing once. About this clonotype itself: The antigen is undetermined.

The chain joins TRBV19 to TRBJ1-5, with D unresolved. The sequenced sample was CD8+ T cells from PBMCs. The TCR was taken from a human donor in good health (CMV status not recorded). Some clones in this sample may be carry-over from other donors' samples. CDR3 sequence (DNA): TGTGCCAGTAGCCCTTATGGGGTAGGTCAGCCCCAGCATTTT. Translation gives CASSPYGVGQPQHF.